These T cell receptor beta chains were read from a single sample in a study of CD8+ T cells in alopecia areata. Clones were read by immunoSEQ multiplex PCR, and TCRdb kept only the in-frame ones, dropping some. This sample has some 130,000 clones; around 56% occur once, and the top ten carry roughly 0.5%. The sequences come from CD4+ T cells sorted from blood, collected at week 4, from a patient treated with tofacitinib. The source of these receptors is a human donor with alopecia areata. Both conserved end residues are part of each CDR3. A D gene is named only where the DNA matches it firmly. Clone size is given for some rows only: seen once, a few or many times, or a class if the clone is expanded.

D	size	J	V	DNA	CDR3
-	-	TRBJ2-3	TRBV18	TGTGCCAGCTCACCGGCCGGGGATACGCAGTATTTT	CASSPAGDTQYF
-	few	TRBJ1-4	TRBV5-1	TGCGCCAGCAGCTTGGCCGTCACAAATTTCGCAACTAATGAAAAACTGTTTTTT	CASSLAVTNFATNEKLFF
TRBD1	few	TRBJ2-2	TRBV5-1	TGCGCCAGCAGCCAGGGACAGACCGGGGAGCTGTTTTTT	CASSQGQTGELFF
-	few	TRBJ2-5	TRBV5-8	TGTGCCAGCAGCTTGTCGTATTGGGAGACCCAGTACTTC	CASSLSYWETQYF
-	-	TRBJ1-1	TRBV30	TGTGCCTGGAAGGATCGGGCGGTATTTGAAGCTTTCTTT	CAWKDRAVFEAFF
-	-	TRBJ2-2	TRBV6-5	TGTGCCAGCTACTACACCGGGGAGCTGTTTTTT	CASYYTGELFF
-	once	TRBJ2-1	TRBV7-2	TGTGCCAGCAGCTTATCCTGGACCCTCGGCTATGAGCAGTTCTTC	CASSLSWTLGYEQFF
-	few	TRBJ2-2	TRBV29-1	TGCAGCGTTGTAATTGGGGGCCGGGAGCTGTTTTTT	CSVVIGGRELFF
-	-	TRBJ1-5	TRBV19	TGTGCCAGTAGTCAAGTGGCCTCGCCCCAGCATTTT	CASSQVASPQHF
-	-	TRBJ1-2	TRBV5-1	TGCGCCAGCAGCTTGGGCAATTCTTTCTATGGCTACACCTTC	CASSLGNSFYGYTF
-	-	TRBJ1-1	TRBV29-1	TGCAGCGTTGCAGAGCGGACCATGAACACTGAAGCTTTCTTT	CSVAERTMNTEAFF
TRBD1	-	TRBJ2-7	TRBV30	TGTGCCTGGAGTGTGGGACAGCAATTCGGCGAGCAGTACTTC	CAWSVGQQFGEQYF
-	-	TRBJ2-7	TRBV6-5	TGTGCCAGCAGAGGTCTCTCCTACGAGCAGTACTTC	CASRGLSYEQYF
-	-	TRBJ1-2	TRBV5-4	TGTGCCAGCAGCGAACCGAGGGCCGATGGCTACACCTTC	CASSEPRADGYTF
TRBD2	-	TRBJ2-7	TRBV6-1	TGTGCCAGCGGAGTAGCGGGAGTGTCCTACGAGCAGTACTTC	CASGVAGVSYEQYF
-	-	TRBJ1-1	TRBV29-1	TGCAGCGTTGCTCGGTGGAACACTGAAGCTTTCTTT	CSVARWNTEAFF
-	few	TRBJ2-1	TRBV4-2	TGTGCCAGCAGCCAAGAATGGGTAGCGGAGGGAAGCTCCTACAATGAGCAGTTCTTC	CASSQEWVAEGSSYNEQFF
-	-	TRBJ1-1	TRBV6-1	TGTGCCAGCAGTGAAACGCGACACACTGAAGCTTTCTTT	CASSETRHTEAFF
-	-	TRBJ1-2	TRBV6-1	TGTGCCAGCAGGGACGGGACGGCCTATGGCTACACCTTC	CASRDGTAYGYTF
-	-	TRBJ2-5	TRBV25-1	TGTGCCAGCAGTGACCCTCGAGGGGCAAGCGAGACCCAGTACTTC	CASSDPRGASETQYF
-	few	TRBJ1-4	TRBV23-1	TGCGCCAGCAGTCAATCCCGGGACAAGAAGAATGAAAAACTGTTTTTT	CASSQSRDKKNEKLFF
-	few	TRBJ2-6	TRBV14	TGTGCCAGCAGCGCCAGGGGATCCGGGGCCAACGTCCTGACTTTC	CASSARGSGANVLTF
-	-	TRBJ2-5	TRBV7-9	TGTGCCAGCAGCTTACTAACTAGTACGGAGACCCAGTACTTC	CASSLLTSTETQYF
-	once	TRBJ2-3	TRBV5-4	TGTGCCAGCAGCTTTATTAGCGACAATACGCAGTATTTT	CASSFISDNTQYF
TRBD1	-	TRBJ2-3	TRBV19	TGTGCCAGTAGTACCGGGACAGCTAGTCTAGATACGCAGTATTTT	CASSTGTASLDTQYF
TRBD1	-	TRBJ1-2	TRBV11-2	TGTGCCAGCAGCAGGGACAGCGACTATGGCTACACCTTC	CASSRDSDYGYTF
-	-	TRBJ2-2	TRBV25-1	TGTGCCAGCAGTCCACAGGTCACCGGGGAGCTGTTTTTT	CASSPQVTGELFF
TRBD2	-	TRBJ2-7	TRBV5-1	TGCGCCAGCAGCGGCAGCTTAGGGAGGGCCGGGACCTACGAGCAGTACTTC	CASSGSLGRAGTYEQYF
-	few	TRBJ2-3	TRBV9	TGTGCCAGCAGCGCCGAAGACCAGGGTACGCAGTATTTT	CASSAEDQGTQYF
-	-	TRBJ2-1	TRBV27	TGTGCCTTTCCCAGTGAACCGTCCTACAATGAGCAGTTCTTC	CAFPSEPSYNEQFF
TRBD2	-	TRBJ2-7	TRBV2	TGTGCCAGCAGTCAAGCGGGGGAGCAGTACTTC	CASSQAGEQYF
-	-	TRBJ2-4	TRBV9	TGTGCCAGCAGCGTAGGGGTTGGCAGGGCCCTAAACATTCAGTACTTC	CASSVGVGRALNIQYF